This T cell receptor beta chain was recorded in a study of blood T cell repertoires in COVID-19. Study-level background: COVID-19 samples, acute and convalescent, were from the United States, Italy and Spain.

In the source study's methods: Amplification of reference gene primers was used by the study to estimate nucleated cell counts. Here immunoSEQ multiplex PCR was the method, and the copy in TCRdb shows in-frame clones only, minus some. The DNA gave D and trimming, while V, J and clone size come from that table. The table lists more than 300,000 clones, roughly 90% of them singletons. Cohorts were determined from participant-reported clinical history. During the 2 weeks before they entered the study, exposed participants had met someone with a PCR-confirmed or clinician-diagnosed COVID-19 case. The sequencing sample was made of PBMCs or T cells enriched from blood (not recorded which). The TCR originated in a young woman who had been exposed to COVID-19.

The CDR3 is CASSPTLAGRTGELFF. Written as DNA, the CDR3 is TGTGCCAGCTCCCCCACCCTAGCGGGACGGACCGGGGAGCTGTTTTTT. The chain recombines TRBV18 with TRBJ2-2, with TRBD2 identical over 9 bases. The CDR3 runs 16 residues. V trimming: 6 bases; J trimming: 5 bases; junction bases outside the gene matches: 10. Germline V gene sequence: CDR1 KGHSH, CDR2 LQKENI.